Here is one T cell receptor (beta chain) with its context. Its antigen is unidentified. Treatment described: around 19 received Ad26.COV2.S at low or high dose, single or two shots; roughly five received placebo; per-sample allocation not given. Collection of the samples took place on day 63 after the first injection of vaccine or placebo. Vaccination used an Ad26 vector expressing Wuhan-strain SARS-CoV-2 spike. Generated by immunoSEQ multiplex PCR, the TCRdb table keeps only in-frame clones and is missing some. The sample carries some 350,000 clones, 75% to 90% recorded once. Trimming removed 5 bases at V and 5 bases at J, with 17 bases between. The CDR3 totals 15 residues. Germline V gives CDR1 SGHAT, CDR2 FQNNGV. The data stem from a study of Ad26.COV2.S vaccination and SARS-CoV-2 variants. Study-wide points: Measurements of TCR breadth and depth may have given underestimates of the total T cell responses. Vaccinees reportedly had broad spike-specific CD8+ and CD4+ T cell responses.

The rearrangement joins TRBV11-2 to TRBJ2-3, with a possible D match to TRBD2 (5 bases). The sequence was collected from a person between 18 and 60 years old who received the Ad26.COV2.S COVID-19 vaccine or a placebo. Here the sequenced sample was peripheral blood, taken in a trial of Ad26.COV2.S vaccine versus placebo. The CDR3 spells CASSPPFDGGDTQYF. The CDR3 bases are TGTGCCAGCAGCCCCCCTTTTGATGGAGGAGATACGCAGTATTTT.